Presented here are 16 T cell receptor beta chains from one specimen sequenced in a study of beta chain features in type 1 diabetes. Study observations and caveats: Moderate yet significant TCRB CDR3 shortening was seen in Type 1 diabetes patients in all four CD4+ subsets.

No antigen has been assigned to these receptors. The investigators reverse transcribed all of the isolated RNA, so they sequenced expressed TCRB transcripts. TCRdb's copy holds only in-frame clones and misses some; the assay was immunoSEQ multiplex PCR. Here the sample spans tens of thousands of clones, approximately 72% being singletons. The sample comprised Tregs from blood. These receptors all come from a woman in her late teens or twenties with type 1 diabetes.

This sequence joins TRBV7-8 and TRBJ2-2, with 8 nucleotides matching TRBD2. Germline CDR1 is SGHVS and CDR2 is FQNEAQ. This CDR3 has 15 residues. The V segment lost 3 bases and the J segment 6 bases; nucleotides outside the gene matches: 6. The DNA for the CDR3 is TGTGCCAGCAGCTTGGACACCGGGAGGGCCGGGGAGCTGTTTTTT. This codes for CASSLDTGRAGELFF. The variable domain in full, with the rest retrieved from reference TRBV7-8 and TRBJ2-2, is GAGVSQSPRYKVAKRGQDVALRCDPISGHVSLFWYQQALGQGPEFLTYFQNEAQLDKSGLPSDRFFAERPEGSVSTLKIQRTQQEDSAVYLCASSLDTGRAGELFFGEGSRLTVL.

The chain links TRBV7-2 to TRBJ2-1, with D unclear. The V end lost 5 bases, the J end lost 7 bases, and 15 bases lay between the germline ends. Germline V gene data show CDR1 as SGHTA and CDR2 as FQGNSA. The CDR3 is made up of 14 amino acids. The CDR3 spells CASSLGTGRNEQFF. The CDR3 DNA follows: TGTGCCAGCAGCCTAGGAACCGGTAGAAATGAGCAGTTCTTC.

The rearrangement uses TRBV18 and TRBJ1-2; no clear D. This CDR3 is 13 amino acids long. CDR1 KGHSH and CDR2 LQKENI come from the germline V gene. The V and J ends lost 3 bases and 8 bases respectively, with 13 bases between them. CDR3 loop: CASSPPGLRGYTF. CDR3 sequence (DNA): TGTGCCAGCTCACCCCCCGGCCTGCGGGGCTACACCTTC.

This clone was seen only a few times. This chain connects TRBV7-8 to TRBJ2-1; 7 nucleotides agree with TRBD1. The J segment lost 6 bases and the V segment lost 5 bases, leaving 10 bases of the junction unmatched. The CDR3 loop spans 15 amino acids. Per the germline V gene, CDR1 is SGHVS and CDR2 is FQNEAQ. The CDR3 sequence: CASSRGQAPTNEQFF. The CDR3 DNA sequence: TGTGCCAGCAGCCGTGGACAGGCACCCACCAATGAGCAGTTCTTC.

The genes are TRBV14 and TRBJ2-7; TRBD2 agrees at 7 bases. V dropped 0 bases and J dropped 6; count of bases not matched to a gene: 11. CDR1 is SGHDN and CDR2 is FVKESK in the germline V gene. This CDR3 spans 16 amino acids. Written as DNA, the CDR3 is TGTGCCAGCAGCCAAGATGTCGCGGGAGCCCGAGGCGAGCAGTACTTC. Encoded protein: CASSQDVAGARGEQYF.

The table lists this clone with a count of one. The chain uses TRBV2 and TRBJ2-7, with TRBD2 matching 9 bases. This CDR3 comprises 13 residues. The V gene's germline CDR1 is SNHLY and CDR2 FYNNEI. Trimming at V came to 7 bases and at J to 2 bases, leaving 3 bases not matched to a gene. The CDR3 coding sequence is TGTGCCAGCACTAGCGGGATACCCTACGAGCAGTACTTC. Its protein product is CASTSGIPYEQYF.

The table lists this clone with a few counts. The J gene is TRBJ2-3, the V gene TRBV4-2; D gene unclear. The CDR3 runs 13 residues. The V gene's germline CDR1 is LGHNA and CDR2 YNFKEQ. Trimming took off 0 bases at V and 6 bases at J, with 7 bases between the two ends. The chain's CDR3 is CASSQDNGDTQYF. The CDR3 nucleotides are TGTGCCAGCAGCCAAGATAACGGGGATACGCAGTATTTT.

V gene TRBV10-1 combines with J gene TRBJ2-2; D ambiguous. The V end was cut by 7 bases, the J end by 3 bases, with 3 bases between. This CDR3 is 11 amino acids long. Germline loops: CDR1 WNHNN, CDR2 SYGVQD (reference sequence). CDR3 DNA sequence: TGCGCCAGCACGGACACCGGGGAGCTGTTTTTT. This translates into CASTDTGELFF.

The chain couples TRBV18 to TRBJ1-2, with a possible D match to TRBD1 (6 bases). Germline V CDR1 and CDR2: KGHSH, LQKENI. V was clipped by 6 bases and J by 8 bases, with 16 bases between them. The CDR3 is 13 amino acids. DNA for the CDR3: TGTGCCAGCTCCCTCGGGACAAGGGAGGGCTACACCTTC. Its translation is CASSLGTREGYTF.

The CDR3: CASSLWDRATSPLHF. The CDR3 DNA reads TGTGCCAGCAGTTTATGGGACAGGGCAACTTCACCCCTCCACTTT. V and J are TRBV27 and TRBJ1-6; 9 bases are shared with TRBD1. The trim removed 1 base at V and 9 bases at J, leaving 4 bases unmatched. The CDR3 contains 15 residues. From germline, CDR1 is MNHEY and CDR2 SMNVEV (reference sequence).

The genes are TRBV7-2 and TRBJ2-7, with D possibly TRBD1 on 6 matching bases. The germline CDR1 and CDR2 sequences are SGHTA and FQGNSA. Deletions cut 4 bases from V and 2 bases from J, with 12 bases between. This CDR3 region has 14 residues. The CDR3 DNA reads TGTGCCAGCAGCTACTCCGGGACAACCTACGAGCAGTACTTC. Translation gives CASSYSGTTYEQYF.

The CDR3 here is CASSQNQGTEAFF. The CDR3 DNA follows: TGTGCCAGCAGCCAAAATCAGGGGACTGAAGCTTTCTTT. The chain couples TRBV7-3 to TRBJ1-1; D is possibly TRBD1 (6 bases). V was cut by 5 bases and J by 5 bases, with 12 bases left in between. Looked up from germline, CDR1 is SGHTA and CDR2 is FQGTGA. This CDR3 is built from 13 residues.

This CDR3 reads CASSLLGPDRGYEQYF. The CDR3 DNA sequence: TGTGCCAGCAGCCTCCTGGGGCCGGACAGGGGTTACGAGCAGTACTTC. The gene calls are TRBV28 and TRBJ2-7, with 9 bases lining up with TRBD1. V lost 6 bases, J lost 4 bases, and 13 bases stayed unmatched. Germline V CDR1 and CDR2: MDHEN, SYDVKM. The length of the CDR3 is 16 residues.

This chain connects TRBV11-1 to TRBJ2-2; weak D call: TRBD2 (5 bases). There are 16 residues in the CDR3. Trimming removed 3 bases from V and 4 bases from J, with 15 bases in between. Germline CDR1 SGHAT, CDR2 FQDESV (reference sequence). CDR3: CASSFVAGQGTGELFF. The DNA of the CDR3 is TGTGCCAGCAGCTTCGTGGCGGGCCAAGGCACCGGGGAGCTGTTTTTT.

J is TRBJ2-7 and V is TRBV5-1; possible D gene TRBD1, 6 bases. Trimming pared 5 bases from V and 3 bases from J, leaving 15 bases between. CDR3 length: 14 residues. Germline lookup yields CDR1 SGHRS and CDR2 YFSETQ. CDR3 sequence: CASSPTGSDYEQYF. CDR3 coding DNA: TGCGCCAGCAGTCCTACAGGGAGCGACTACGAGCAGTACTTC.

The chain couples TRBV30 to TRBJ1-1; D is undetermined. The CDR3 covers 13 residues. CDR1 GTSNPN and CDR2 SVGIG come from the germline V gene (reference sequence). V was shortened by 2 bases and J by 3 bases, with 10 bases between the two germline ends. The CDR3 bases are TGTGCCTGGAGTATACAGACGGACACTGAAGCTTTCTTT. Protein sequence: CAWSIQTDTEAFF. The variable domain in full, completed from reference TRBV30 and TRBJ1-1, reads SQTIHQWPATLVQPVGSPLSLECTVEGTSNPNLYWYRQAAGRGLQLLFYSVGIGQISSEVPQNLSASRPQDRQFILSSKKLLLSDSGFYLCAWSIQTDTEAFFGQGTRLTVV.